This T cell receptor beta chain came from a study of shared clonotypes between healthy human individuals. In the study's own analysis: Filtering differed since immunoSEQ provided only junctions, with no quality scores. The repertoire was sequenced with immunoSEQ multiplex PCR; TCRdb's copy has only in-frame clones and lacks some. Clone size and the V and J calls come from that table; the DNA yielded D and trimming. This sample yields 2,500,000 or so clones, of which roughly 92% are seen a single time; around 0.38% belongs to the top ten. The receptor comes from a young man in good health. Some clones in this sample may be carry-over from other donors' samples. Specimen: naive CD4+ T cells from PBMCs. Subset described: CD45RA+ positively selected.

DNA for the CDR3: TGTGCCAGCAGCTTACAGCGGGAGAGGGGTTACGAGCAGTACTTC. Translated, it gives CASSLQRERGYEQYF. V usage is TRBV5-4 and J usage is TRBJ2-7; 8 positions match TRBD2. The V and J ends lost 2 bases and 4 bases, in that order; junction bases with no gene match: 8. The CDR3 loop spans 15 amino acids. Germline values: CDR1 SGHNT, CDR2 YYREEE (reference sequence).